The clone carrying this TCR beta chain was observed at least ten times. The antigen is unknown. With 6 bases clipped from V and 7 bases from J, the junction kept 12 bases outside the gene matches. This CDR3 region has 16 residues. The germline CDR1 and CDR2 sequences are MNHEY and SVGEGT. The data belong to a study of T cell repertoires in cytomegalovirus infection. About the study: Recently identified HLA-C-restricted CMV epitopes were used, and well-studied HLA-B-restricted CMV epitopes were used as well. CMV infection together with matching HLA type was indicated by public TCR beta signatures.

Whole-study results and caveats: HLA-C-restricted CMV clonotypes gave the most frequent clonotype in two of eight donors. Using cumulative public TCR beta family frequency, the authors identified those who carried CMV together with the relevant HLA.

TCRdb re-called the reads through MiXCR, storing one row per CDR3 protein. In the table there are about 69,000 distinct CDR3 sequences, more than 25% of which are singletons. The sequences come from CD8+ T cells from cultured PBMCs, collected from culture after CMV antigen stimulation. This chain links TRBV6-2 or TRBV6-3 with TRBJ2-1, with 10 nucleotides matching TRBD1. This TCR was recovered from a human donor in good health (CMV status not recorded). Some clones in this sample may be carry-over from other donors' samples. DNA for the CDR3: TGTGCCAGCAGCATACCGGGACAGGGGTGGGAGAATGAGCAGTTCTTC. This encodes CASSIPGQGWENEQFF.